The rows below give T cell receptor beta chains drawn from one sample of a study of T cells in Graves' hyperthyroidism and ophthalmopathy. MiXCR, run by TCRdb on the multiplex PCR reads, gives a single entry per CDR3 protein. The sample has 380,000 or so distinct CDR3 sequences; 13% are singletons. Sequenced input: blood. The origin of the receptors is a man in his thirties or forties with Graves' hyperthyroidism that later progressed to Graves' ophthalmopathy. Both conserved end residues are part of each CDR3. Each record gives: J gene, V gene, clone size, D gene, CDR3 DNA, CDR3 protein. D genes are given only for firm matches. Not every row has a clone size; where given, it reads once, few, many or a size class.

j_gene: TRBJ2-3
v_gene: TRBV7-8
abundance: NA
d_gene: NA
CDR3nt: TGTGCCAGCAGCTCGGTTGTAGGGCAGTCCCCTAGCACAGATACGCAGTATTTT
CDR3aa: CASSSVVGQSPSTDTQYF

j_gene: TRBJ1-4
v_gene: TRBV6-2/TRBV6-3
abundance: few
d_gene: NA
CDR3nt: TGTGCCAGCAGTTACTCGAGCAGCCCTTTAAATGAAAAACTGTTTTTT
CDR3aa: CASSYSSSPLNEKLFF

j_gene: TRBJ1-1
v_gene: TRBV9
abundance: NA
d_gene: TRBD1
CDR3nt: TGTGCCAGCACCCCAGGGGGCAGGGGAGACACTGAAGCTTTCTTT
CDR3aa: CASTPGGRGDTEAFF

j_gene: TRBJ2-7
v_gene: TRBV20-1
abundance: many
d_gene: NA
CDR3nt: TGCAGTGCTCCCGAGGACTACGAGCAGTACTTC
CDR3aa: CSAPEDYEQYF

j_gene: TRBJ2-3
v_gene: TRBV7-3
abundance: many
d_gene: TRBD2
CDR3nt: TGTGCCAGCAGTCCCGGGCGGGGGGAGGCAGATACGCAGTATTTT
CDR3aa: CASSPGRGEADTQYF

j_gene: TRBJ2-7
v_gene: TRBV4-1
abundance: NA
d_gene: NA
CDR3nt: TGCGCCAGCAGCCAAGAACAGGGCCCCTACGAGCAGTACTTC
CDR3aa: CASSQEQGPYEQYF

j_gene: TRBJ1-4
v_gene: TRBV6-5
abundance: many
d_gene: NA
CDR3nt: TGTGCCAGCAGTTACTCGAGAGGGGCATGGGAAAAACTGTTTTTT
CDR3aa: CASSYSRGAWEKLFF

j_gene: TRBJ2-5
v_gene: TRBV6-5
abundance: many
d_gene: NA
CDR3nt: TGTGCCAGCAGTTACGGCAGAGCACAAGAGACCCAGTACTTC
CDR3aa: CASSYGRAQETQYF

j_gene: TRBJ1-2
v_gene: TRBV5-6
abundance: few
d_gene: TRBD1
CDR3nt: TGTGCCAGCAGTCCGGACAGGTTTGGCTACACCTTC
CDR3aa: CASSPDRFGYTF

j_gene: TRBJ1-1
v_gene: TRBV10-2
abundance: NA
d_gene: NA
CDR3nt: TGCGCCAGCAGTTTGAGTAGCATGAACACTGAAGCTTTCTTT
CDR3aa: CASSLSSMNTEAFF

j_gene: TRBJ2-3
v_gene: TRBV9
abundance: many
d_gene: NA
CDR3nt: TGTGCCAGCAGCGTAGGGGTTAGTACGCAGTATTTT
CDR3aa: CASSVGVSTQYF

j_gene: TRBJ1-1
v_gene: TRBV20-1
abundance: many
d_gene: TRBD1
CDR3nt: TGCAGTGCGGACAGGTTAGCCACTGAAGCTTTCTTT
CDR3aa: CSADRLATEAFF

j_gene: TRBJ1-1
v_gene: TRBV10-1
abundance: many
d_gene: TRBD1
CDR3nt: TGCGCCAGCAGTCCGACAGGGTGGACTGAAGCTTTCTTT
CDR3aa: CASSPTGWTEAFF

j_gene: TRBJ2-1
v_gene: TRBV11-2
abundance: NA
d_gene: TRBD2
CDR3nt: TGTGCCAGCAGCCCTCTAGCGGGGGATCCCTACAATGAGCAGTTCTTC
CDR3aa: CASSPLAGDPYNEQFF

j_gene: TRBJ1-2
v_gene: TRBV6-1
abundance: NA
d_gene: NA
CDR3nt: TGTGCCAGCAGTAAAGAGTATGGCTACTCCTTC
CDR3aa: CASSKEYGYSF

j_gene: TRBJ1-6
v_gene: TRBV20-1
abundance: NA
d_gene: TRBD1
CDR3nt: TGCAGTGCTAGTACAGGGGAGACCTCACCCCTCCACTTT
CDR3aa: CSASTGETSPLHF

j_gene: TRBJ1-6
v_gene: TRBV6-5
abundance: NA
d_gene: NA
CDR3nt: TGTGCCAGCAGTTACTTTGACGGTAGTAATTCGCCCCTCCACTTT
CDR3aa: CASSYFDGSNSPLHF

j_gene: TRBJ1-5
v_gene: TRBV24-1
abundance: few
d_gene: NA
CDR3nt: TGTGCCACCAGTGAGGCCGGATCCTATAGCAATCAGCCCCAGCATTTT
CDR3aa: CATSEAGSYSNQPQHF

j_gene: TRBJ2-2
v_gene: TRBV19
abundance: many
d_gene: NA
CDR3nt: TGTGCCAGTAGTATAGATAATTCCAGGGGTGCCGGGGAGCTGTTTTTT
CDR3aa: CASSIDNSRGAGELFF

j_gene: TRBJ1-3
v_gene: TRBV12-3/TRBV12-4
abundance: NA
d_gene: NA
CDR3nt: TGTGCCAGCAGTGTTGACAGCAGCTCTGGAAACACCATATATTTT
CDR3aa: CASSVDSSSGNTIYF

j_gene: TRBJ1-5
v_gene: TRBV7-2
abundance: NA
d_gene: NA
CDR3nt: TGTGCCAGCAGCTTTGAGGCAGGGATCAATCAGCCCCAGCATTTT
CDR3aa: CASSFEAGINQPQHF

j_gene: TRBJ2-2
v_gene: TRBV15
abundance: few
d_gene: NA
CDR3nt: TGTGCCACCAGCATAGACAGACACCCGAACACCGGGGAGCTGTTTTTT
CDR3aa: CATSIDRHPNTGELFF

j_gene: TRBJ2-7
v_gene: TRBV11-2
abundance: many
d_gene: NA
CDR3nt: TGTGCCAGCAGCCCGGCGCTCTACGAGCAGTACTTC
CDR3aa: CASSPALYEQYF

j_gene: TRBJ1-2
v_gene: TRBV6-1
abundance: many
d_gene: NA
CDR3nt: TGTGCCAGCAGGAACAGGGAAGGGAAGTATGGCTACACCTTC
CDR3aa: CASRNREGKYGYTF

j_gene: TRBJ2-5
v_gene: TRBV6-6
abundance: many
d_gene: NA
CDR3nt: TGTGCCAGCAGTTACGGTTTTAGGGCGAAGACCCAGTACTTC
CDR3aa: CASSYGFRAKTQYF

j_gene: TRBJ2-7
v_gene: TRBV2
abundance: many
d_gene: NA
CDR3nt: TGTGCCAGCAGGAGGACGGGACTTCCCTACGAGCAGTACTTC
CDR3aa: CASRRTGLPYEQYF

j_gene: TRBJ2-5
v_gene: TRBV28
abundance: few
d_gene: TRBD1
CDR3nt: TGTGCCAGCAGCTCCGGGACAGCCAGCCAAGAGACCCAGTACTTC
CDR3aa: CASSSGTASQETQYF

j_gene: TRBJ1-2
v_gene: TRBV20-1
abundance: few
d_gene: TRBD1
CDR3nt: TGCAGTGCTACTAACGGGACAGGGGGCTATGGCTACACCTTC
CDR3aa: CSATNGTGGYGYTF

j_gene: TRBJ2-5
v_gene: TRBV7-2
abundance: NA
d_gene: NA
CDR3nt: TGTGCCAGCAGCGGGGACCCGGGGGAGACCCAGTACTTC
CDR3aa: CASSGDPGETQYF

j_gene: TRBJ2-3
v_gene: TRBV12-3/TRBV12-4
abundance: many
d_gene: NA
CDR3nt: TGTGCCAGCAGTTTAGCCGGACTACCAGATACGCAGTATTTT
CDR3aa: CASSLAGLPDTQYF

j_gene: TRBJ2-3
v_gene: TRBV4-1
abundance: many
d_gene: TRBD2
CDR3nt: TGCGCCAGCAGCCATGTTAGCGGGGTCCCAGATACGCAGTATTTT
CDR3aa: CASSHVSGVPDTQYF

j_gene: TRBJ1-5
v_gene: TRBV3-1
abundance: many
d_gene: NA
CDR3nt: TGTGCCAGCAGCCGGGGCATGCTGAGGGATCAGCCCCAGCATTTT
CDR3aa: CASSRGMLRDQPQHF

j_gene: TRBJ1-6
v_gene: TRBV18
abundance: NA
d_gene: NA
CDR3nt: TGTGCCAGCTCACCAACCACACAGGGCCTTTCACCCCTCCACTTT
CDR3aa: CASSPTTQGLSPLHF

j_gene: TRBJ1-4
v_gene: TRBV18
abundance: few
d_gene: NA
CDR3nt: TGTGCCAGCTCACCACCCGGAGGGGAGCGTGAAAAACTGTTTTTT
CDR3aa: CASSPPGGEREKLFF

j_gene: TRBJ1-1
v_gene: TRBV3-1
abundance: NA
d_gene: TRBD1
CDR3nt: TGTGCCAGCAGCCCCTCAGGGGGGGGCCCGAACACTGAAGCTTTCTTT
CDR3aa: CASSPSGGGPNTEAFF

j_gene: TRBJ1-4
v_gene: TRBV2
abundance: many
d_gene: NA
CDR3nt: TGTGCCAGCAGTGATCCGGGACGGAAAAATGAAAAACTGTTTTTT
CDR3aa: CASSDPGRKNEKLFF

j_gene: TRBJ2-7
v_gene: TRBV20-1
abundance: NA
d_gene: TRBD1
CDR3nt: TGCAGTGCTAGTGGGACAGGGGGCTACGAGCAGTACTTC
CDR3aa: CSASGTGGYEQYF

j_gene: TRBJ2-6
v_gene: TRBV11-1
abundance: many
d_gene: NA
CDR3nt: TGTGCCAGCAGCTCGTCTTCTGGGGCCAACGTCCTGACTTTC
CDR3aa: CASSSSSGANVLTF

j_gene: TRBJ2-5
v_gene: TRBV24-1
abundance: many
d_gene: TRBD1
CDR3nt: TGTGCCACCAGTGCAGGGGGAGAAGAGACCCAGTACTTC
CDR3aa: CATSAGGEETQYF

j_gene: TRBJ1-5
v_gene: TRBV29-1
abundance: NA
d_gene: TRBD1
CDR3nt: TGCAGCGTTCTTTCGGGACAGGGAGGTCAGCCCCAGCATTTT
CDR3aa: CSVLSGQGGQPQHF

j_gene: TRBJ1-2
v_gene: TRBV28
abundance: many
d_gene: NA
CDR3nt: TGTGCCAGCAGTACAACCCTACAGTTGTGGGGCTACACCTTC
CDR3aa: CASSTTLQLWGYTF

j_gene: TRBJ1-2
v_gene: TRBV28
abundance: many
d_gene: TRBD1
CDR3nt: TGTGCCAGCAGGCCGGGACAGCCCTACTATGGCTACACCTTC
CDR3aa: CASRPGQPYYGYTF

j_gene: TRBJ1-5
v_gene: TRBV12-3/TRBV12-4
abundance: many
d_gene: NA
CDR3nt: TGTGCCAGCAGATATCGGGGGGGCAATCAGCCCCAGCATTTT
CDR3aa: CASRYRGGNQPQHF

j_gene: TRBJ1-2
v_gene: TRBV3-1
abundance: NA
d_gene: NA
CDR3nt: TGTGCCAGCAGCCCCGGCGCAGTCACCGTTTATGGCTACACCTTC
CDR3aa: CASSPGAVTVYGYTF

j_gene: TRBJ2-3
v_gene: TRBV29-1
abundance: many
d_gene: NA
CDR3nt: TGCAGCGTTGATGGGGACTTCACAGATACGCAGTATTTT
CDR3aa: CSVDGDFTDTQYF

j_gene: TRBJ2-1
v_gene: TRBV11-3
abundance: many
d_gene: TRBD1
CDR3nt: TGTGCCAGCAGCTTAACCAACGGACAGGGGTTGGGATCCTACAATGAGCAGTTCTTC
CDR3aa: CASSLTNGQGLGSYNEQFF

j_gene: TRBJ1-1
v_gene: TRBV7-2
abundance: many
d_gene: NA
CDR3nt: TGTGCCAGCAGCTTAGTGGGGGGAGCAGGTGAAGCTTTCTTT
CDR3aa: CASSLVGGAGEAFF